These 5 T cell receptor beta chains were sequenced from one sample in a study of T cell repertoires in cytomegalovirus infection. These receptors' antigens are unknown. TCRdb recomputed calls from the reads with MiXCR, one row per CDR3 protein. The sample includes 110,000 or so distinct CDR3 sequences, about 30% of them seen just once. The material was CD8+ T cells from cultured PBMCs, obtained from culture after CMV antigen stimulation. The origin of the receptors is a human donor in good health (CMV status not recorded). Some clones in this sample may be carry-over from other donors' samples.

The chain combines TRBV7-9 with TRBJ2-7; D possibly corresponds to TRBD1 (6 bases). Germline CDR1 SEHNR, CDR2 FQNEAQ (reference sequence). The length of the CDR3 is 15 residues. Trimming cost V 4 bases and J 4 bases, with 17 bases left between them. In nucleotides, the CDR3 is TGTGCCAGCAGCTCTTCACATACAGGGTCGTACGAGCAGTACTTC. The encoded protein is CASSSSHTGSYEQYF.

This chain uses TRBV2 with TRBJ2-7, with 7 bases that match TRBD1. This CDR3 has 13 amino acids. Trimming took 4 bases from V and 3 from J; bases not matched to a gene: 3. CDR1 is SNHLY and CDR2 is FYNNEI in the germline V gene. CDR3 coding DNA: TGTGCCAGCAGTGGAGGACAGGACTACGAGCAGTACTTC. Its translation is CASSGGQDYEQYF.

This clonotype was counted only a few times. The CDR3 DNA reads as TGTGCCAGCAGCCAAGGACTAGCCCTCAATGAGCAGTTCTTC. Amino acids: CASSQGLALNEQFF. The chain combines TRBV7-8 with TRBJ2-1, with 8 nucleotides matching TRBD2. Trimming cost V 5 bases and J 6 bases; bases outside gene matches: 6. CDR1 is SGHVS and CDR2 is FQNEAQ in the germline V gene. This CDR3 region has 14 residues.

V and J are TRBV10-3 and TRBJ2-2, with 9 positions matching TRBD2. CDR1 is ENHRY, CDR2 SYGVKD, per germline. The CDR3 is 16 amino acids. The V gene end was trimmed by 3 bases and the J gene end by 3 bases; junction bases not matched to a gene: 5. DNA of the CDR3: TGTGCCATCAGTGAAGAGTTAGCGGGGGACACCGGGGAGCTGTTTTTT. Encoded protein: CAISEELAGDTGELFF.

The chain combines TRBV28 with TRBJ1-2; 8 nucleotides match TRBD1. The junction had 9 bases not matched to a gene; V was cut back by 6 bases and J by 3 bases. The CDR3 totals 15 residues. CDR1 is MDHEN, CDR2 SYDVKM, per germline. CDR3 protein: CASSPAGGPYYGYTF. CDR3 in DNA: TGTGCCAGCAGCCCCGCAGGGGGCCCGTACTATGGCTACACCTTC.